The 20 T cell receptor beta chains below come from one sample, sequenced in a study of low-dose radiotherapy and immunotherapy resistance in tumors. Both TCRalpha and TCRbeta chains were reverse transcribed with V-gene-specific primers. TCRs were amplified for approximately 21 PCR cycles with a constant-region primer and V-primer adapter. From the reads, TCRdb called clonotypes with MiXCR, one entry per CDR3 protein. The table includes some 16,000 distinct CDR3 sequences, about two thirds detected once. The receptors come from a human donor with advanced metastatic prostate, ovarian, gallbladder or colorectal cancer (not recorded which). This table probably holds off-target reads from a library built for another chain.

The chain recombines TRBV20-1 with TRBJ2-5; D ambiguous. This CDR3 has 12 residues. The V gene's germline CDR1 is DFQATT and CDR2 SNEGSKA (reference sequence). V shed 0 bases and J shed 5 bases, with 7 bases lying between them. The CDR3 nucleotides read TGCAGTGCTAGAGAAGGGTACGAGACCCAGTACTTC. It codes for CSAREGYETQYF.

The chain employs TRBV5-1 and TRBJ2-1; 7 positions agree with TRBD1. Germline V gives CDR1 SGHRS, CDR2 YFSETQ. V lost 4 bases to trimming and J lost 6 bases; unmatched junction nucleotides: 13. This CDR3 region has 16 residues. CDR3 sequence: CASSPRQGRTVNEQFF. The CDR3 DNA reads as TGCGCCAGCAGCCCGAGACAGGGAAGGACTGTCAATGAGCAGTTCTTC.

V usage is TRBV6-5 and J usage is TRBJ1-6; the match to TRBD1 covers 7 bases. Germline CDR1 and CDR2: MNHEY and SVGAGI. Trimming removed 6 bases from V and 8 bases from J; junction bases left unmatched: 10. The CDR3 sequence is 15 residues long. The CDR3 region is CASRGRQGADSPLHF. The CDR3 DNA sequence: TGTGCCAGCAGAGGTAGACAGGGTGCCGATTCACCCCTCCACTTT.

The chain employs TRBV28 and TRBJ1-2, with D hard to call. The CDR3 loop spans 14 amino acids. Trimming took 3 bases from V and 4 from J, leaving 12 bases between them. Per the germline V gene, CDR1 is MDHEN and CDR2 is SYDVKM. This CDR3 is CASSFGQVFYGYTF. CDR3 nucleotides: TGTGCCAGCAGTTTTGGGCAGGTTTTCTATGGCTACACCTTC.

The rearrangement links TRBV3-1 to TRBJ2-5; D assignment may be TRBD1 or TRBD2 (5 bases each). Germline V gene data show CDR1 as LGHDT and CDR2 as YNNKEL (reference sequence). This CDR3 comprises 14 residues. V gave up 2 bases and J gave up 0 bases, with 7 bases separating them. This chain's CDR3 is CASSQRDHQETQYF. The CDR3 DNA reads TGTGCCAGCAGCCAAAGGGACCACCAAGAGACCCAGTACTTC.

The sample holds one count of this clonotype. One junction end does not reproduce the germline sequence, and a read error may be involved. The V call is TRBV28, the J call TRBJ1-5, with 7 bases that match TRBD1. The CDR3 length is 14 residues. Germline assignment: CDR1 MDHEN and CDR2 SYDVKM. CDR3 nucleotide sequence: TGTGCCTGCAGTACCGGACAGGATAATCAGCCCCAGCATTTT. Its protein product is CACSTGQDNQPQHF.

The CDR3 here is CASSAGTSRRETQYF. CDR3 nucleotides: TGTGCCAGCAGCGCCGGGACTAGCCGTCGAGAGACCCAGTACTTC. This sequence joins TRBV7-3 and TRBJ2-5; TRBD2 agrees at 9 bases. The CDR3 is 15 residues long. J lost 4 bases, V lost 5 bases, and 8 bases had no gene match. CDR1 is SGHTA, CDR2 FQGTGA, per germline.

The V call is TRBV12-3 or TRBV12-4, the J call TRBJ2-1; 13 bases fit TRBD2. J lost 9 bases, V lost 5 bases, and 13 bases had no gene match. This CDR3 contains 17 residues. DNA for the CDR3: TGTGCCAGCAGTCCTCGTCCAGGGACTAGCGGGGAGGGTGAGCAGTTCTTC. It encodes CASSPRPGTSGEGEQFF.

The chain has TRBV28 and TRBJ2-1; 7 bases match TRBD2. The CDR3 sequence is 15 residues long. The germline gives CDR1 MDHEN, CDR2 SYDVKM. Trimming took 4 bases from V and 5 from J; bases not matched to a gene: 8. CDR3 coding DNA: TGTGCCAGCAGTTCCCGACTAGCCGGGAACAATGAGCAGTTCTTC. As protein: CASSSRLAGNNEQFF.

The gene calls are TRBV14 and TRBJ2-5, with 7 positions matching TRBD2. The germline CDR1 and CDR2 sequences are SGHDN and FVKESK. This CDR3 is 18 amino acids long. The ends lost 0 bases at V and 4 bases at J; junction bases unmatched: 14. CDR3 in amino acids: CASSQDRSRDYGTETQYF. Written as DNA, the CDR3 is TGTGCCAGCAGCCAAGATCGAAGTAGGGACTACGGGACAGAGACCCAGTACTTC.

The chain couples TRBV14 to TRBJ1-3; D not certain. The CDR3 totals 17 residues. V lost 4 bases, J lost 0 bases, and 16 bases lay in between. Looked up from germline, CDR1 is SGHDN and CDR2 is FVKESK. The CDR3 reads CASSRPPLPNSGNTIYF. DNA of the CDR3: TGTGCCAGCAGCCGCCCTCCCCTGCCGAACTCTGGAAACACCATATATTTT.

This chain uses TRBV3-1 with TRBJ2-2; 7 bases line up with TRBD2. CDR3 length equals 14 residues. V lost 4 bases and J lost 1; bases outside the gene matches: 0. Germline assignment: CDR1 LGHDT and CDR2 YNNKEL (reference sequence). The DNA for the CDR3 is TGTGCCAGCAGCCCTAGCGGGAACACCGGGGAGCTGTTTTTT. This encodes CASSPSGNTGELFF.

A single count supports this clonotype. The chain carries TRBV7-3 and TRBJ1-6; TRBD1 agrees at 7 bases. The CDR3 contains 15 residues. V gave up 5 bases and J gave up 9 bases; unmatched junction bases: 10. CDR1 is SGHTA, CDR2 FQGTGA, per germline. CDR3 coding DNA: TGTGCCAGCAGCCCCGCCGAGGGGGCGAGTTCACCCCTCCACTTT. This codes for CASSPAEGASSPLHF.

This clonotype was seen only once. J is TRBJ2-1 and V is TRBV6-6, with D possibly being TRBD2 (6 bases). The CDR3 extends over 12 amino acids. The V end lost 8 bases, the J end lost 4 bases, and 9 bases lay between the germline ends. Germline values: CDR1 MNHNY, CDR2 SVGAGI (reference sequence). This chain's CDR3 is CASGTGYNEQFF. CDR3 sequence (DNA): TGTGCCAGCGGGACTGGATACAATGAGCAGTTCTTC.

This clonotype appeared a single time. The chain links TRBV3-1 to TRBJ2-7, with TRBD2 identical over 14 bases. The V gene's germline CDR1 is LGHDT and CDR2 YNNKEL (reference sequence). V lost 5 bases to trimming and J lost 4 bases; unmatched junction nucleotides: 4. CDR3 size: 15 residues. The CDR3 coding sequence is TGTGCCAGCAGCAAGGGACTAGCGGGAGTGTACGAGCAGTACTTC. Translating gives CASSKGLAGVYEQYF.

The CDR3 nucleotides read TGCGCCAGCAGTCAATCGACTTTCAGGAGAAGGAGCTCCTACAATGAGCAGTTCTTC. Its protein product is CASSQSTFRRRSSYNEQFF. V and J are TRBV23-1 and TRBJ2-1, with D unresolved. TRBV23-1 is given ORF status, its function remaining uncertain. V was shortened by 0 bases and J by 0 bases, with 18 bases between the two germline ends. The CDR3 runs 19 residues.

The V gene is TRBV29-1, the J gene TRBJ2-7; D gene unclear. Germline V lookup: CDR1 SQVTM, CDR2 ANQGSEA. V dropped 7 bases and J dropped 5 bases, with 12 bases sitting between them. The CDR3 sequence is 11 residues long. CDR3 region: CSAQMADEQYF. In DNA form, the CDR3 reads TGCAGCGCCCAGATGGCTGACGAGCAGTACTTC.

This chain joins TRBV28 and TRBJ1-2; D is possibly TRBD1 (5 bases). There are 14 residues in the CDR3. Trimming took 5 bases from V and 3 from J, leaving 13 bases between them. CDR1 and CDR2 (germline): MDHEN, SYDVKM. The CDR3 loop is CASSREGRDYGYTF. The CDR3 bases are TGTGCCAGCAGTCGAGAAGGCAGGGACTATGGCTACACCTTC.

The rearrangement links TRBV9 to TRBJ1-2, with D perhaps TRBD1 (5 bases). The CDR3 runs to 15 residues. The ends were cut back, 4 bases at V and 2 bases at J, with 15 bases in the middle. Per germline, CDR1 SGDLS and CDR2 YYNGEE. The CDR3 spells CASSYSPQGNYGYTF. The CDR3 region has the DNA TGTGCCAGCAGCTACAGTCCTCAGGGCAACTATGGCTACACCTTC.

CDR3: CASSPPRDRNIQYF. DNA for the CDR3: TGTGCCAGCTCACCACCCAGGGACAGGAACATTCAGTACTTC. The chain recombines TRBV18 with TRBJ2-4; 8 bases match TRBD1. Germline V CDR1 and CDR2: KGHSH, LQKENI. The junction had 2 bases not matched to a gene; V was cut back by 0 bases and J by 7 bases. This CDR3 comprises 14 residues. Together with reference TRBV18 and TRBJ2-4, the CDR3 gives the full variable domain: NAGVMQNPRHLVRRRGQEARLRCSPMKGHSHVYWYRQLPEEGLKFMVYLQKENIIDESGMPKERFSAEFPKEGPSILRIQQVVRGDSAAYFCASSPPRDRNIQYFGAGTRLSVL.